These 32 T cell receptor beta chains were all obtained from the same sample, sequenced in a study of T cells after yellow fever vaccination. TCRdb reanalysed the 5' RACE reads using MiXCR and keeps one entry per CDR3 protein. Of about 370,000 distinct CDR3 sequences in the sample, 11% were seen once. The material was PBMCs, obtained on the day of the first yellow fever vaccination. The receptors come from a man between 18 and 29 years old who received the YFV17D yellow fever vaccine.

The rearrangement links TRBV12-5 to TRBJ1-3; D is unclear. This CDR3 is built from 13 residues. Germline V lookup: CDR1 LGHNT, CDR2 FRNRAP. V was trimmed by 1 base and J by 1 base, leaving 2 bases between them. In DNA, the CDR3 is TGTGCTAGTGGTTTGGAGTCTGGAAACACCATATATTTT. Translation: CASGLESGNTIYF.

A few counts support this clonotype. The rearrangement links TRBV5-1 to TRBJ2-2; no firm D call. Germline CDR1 and CDR2: SGHRS and YFSETQ. The CDR3 has 14 amino acids. Deletions cut 3 bases from V and 6 bases from J, with 12 bases between. The CDR3 region is CASSSRTPPGELFF. The CDR3 DNA follows: TGCGCCAGCAGCTCAAGGACCCCCCCCGGGGAGCTGTTTTTT.

The chain is built from TRBV19 and TRBJ2-5, with a weak D call TRBD2 (6 bases). Germline V gene sequence: CDR1 LNHDA, CDR2 SQIVND (reference sequence). Trimming stripped 3 bases from V and 7 bases from J, with 15 bases between. The length of the CDR3 is 14 residues. In DNA, the CDR3 is TGTGCCAGTAGTATGGGAGGAGGGTCCAGGACCCAGTACTTC. Protein sequence: CASSMGGGSRTQYF.

The V and J genes are TRBV20-1 and TRBJ2-1; 12 bases are a match to TRBD2. The length of the CDR3 is 15 residues. Germline CDR1 reads DFQATT; CDR2 reads SNEGSKA (reference sequence). J lost 12 bases, V lost 5 bases, and 14 bases had no gene match. The CDR3 spells CSAGKTSGGIKGQFF. Written as DNA, the CDR3 is TGCAGTGCTGGGAAGACTAGCGGGGGTATTAAGGGGCAGTTCTTC.

Only a few counts were recorded for this clonotype. The CDR3 region is CSARDPRGSEKLFF. The CDR3 DNA reads TGCAGTGCTAGAGATCCCAGGGGAAGTGAAAAACTGTTTTTT. J is TRBJ1-4 and V is TRBV20-1, with D possibly matching TRBD1 (6 bases). The length of the CDR3 is 14 residues. Trimming left V 0 bases short and J 7 bases short, with 12 bases between. Germline V gene lookup returns CDR1 DFQATT and CDR2 SNEGSKA (reference sequence).

This clonotype was observed a few times. The chain is built from TRBV23-1 and TRBJ2-7; TRBD1 aligns across 11 bases. TRBV23-1 is an open reading frame, and its role is uncertain. J lost 5 bases, V lost 2 bases, and 14 bases had no gene match. This CDR3 spans 18 amino acids. CDR3 protein: CASSQPADGTGGIDEQYV. The CDR3 region has the DNA TGCGCCAGCAGTCAACCTGCCGACGGGACAGGGGGGATTGACGAGCAGTACGTC.

The rearrangement links TRBV5-5 to TRBJ2-2; D call uncertain. The CDR3 is made up of 13 amino acids. The germline V gene has CDR1 SGHKS and CDR2 YYEKEE (reference sequence). Trimming removed 0 bases at V and 8 bases at J, with 8 bases between. In DNA form, the CDR3 reads TGTGCCAGCAGCTTGGACAGTCTGGGGGAGCTGTTTTTT. Its translation is CASSLDSLGELFF.

The CDR3 sequence: CASGLVPGGASYNEQFF. CDR3 nucleotides: TGTGCTAGTGGTTTGGTACCTGGGGGGGCCAGTTACAATGAGCAGTTCTTC. The rearrangement joins TRBV12-5 to TRBJ2-1, with D perhaps TRBD2 (7 bases). The germline CDR1 and CDR2 sequences are LGHNT and FRNRAP. The CDR3 contains 17 residues. The germline V and J ends were trimmed by 0 bases and 4 bases, with 16 bases remaining between them.

This clonotype has just a few counts. The chain joins TRBV29-1 to TRBJ1-6, with D uncertain. The germline V gene encodes CDR1 SQVTM and CDR2 ANQGSEA. This CDR3 is built from 13 residues. The germline V and J ends were trimmed by 3 bases and 6 bases, with 9 bases remaining between them. CDR3 residues: CSVEVTANSPLHF. DNA for the CDR3: TGCAGCGTTGAGGTTACAGCTAATTCACCCCTCCACTTT.

This clonotype was observed a few times. The chain links TRBV5-5 to TRBJ2-4, with D maybe TRBD2 (5 bases). Germline CDR1 is SGHKS and CDR2 is YYEKEE (reference sequence). The CDR3 is 16 residues long. V was clipped by 5 bases and J by 2 bases, with 17 bases between them. Written as DNA, the CDR3 is TGTGCCAGCAGGCACTCCCCGGGATCGTCCAAAAACATTCAGTACTTC. It encodes CASRHSPGSSKNIQYF.

This clonotype appeared a few times. The CDR3 nucleotides read TGCAGTGCTAGACTTAAATATGGCTACACCTTC. Translating gives CSARLKYGYTF. The chain couples TRBV20-1 to TRBJ1-2; no definite D call. Trimming left V 2 bases short and J 5 bases short, with 6 bases between. Germline-derived CDR1 and CDR2 are DFQATT and SNEGSKA (reference sequence). The CDR3 spans 11 residues.

This clonotype showed up just a few times. Here the CDR3 reads CASSPASEVGYHGYTF. The DNA for the CDR3 is TGTGCCAGCAGTCCAGCCTCCGAGGTGGGGTATCATGGCTACACCTTC. This chain links TRBV28 with TRBJ1-2, with D unclear. The CDR3 extends over 16 amino acids. The germline V gene encodes CDR1 MDHEN and CDR2 SYDVKM. V shed 5 bases and J shed 6 bases, with 22 bases lying between them.

In its sample, this clonotype was seen a few times. CDR3 protein: CASSLLLAGGNEQFF. Here the CDR3 DNA reads TGTGCCAGCAGTCTTCTCCTAGCGGGGGGCAATGAGCAGTTCTTC. The chain links TRBV12-3 or TRBV12-4 to TRBJ2-1; 11 bases are a match to TRBD2. V shed 5 bases, J shed 6 bases, and the junction held 6 bases outside the gene matches. CDR3 size: 15 residues.

V usage is TRBV5-1 and J usage is TRBJ1-6; a weak D match, TRBD1 (6 bases). Trimming removed 0 bases at V and 9 bases at J, with 10 bases between. Germline CDR1 and CDR2: SGHRS and YFSETQ. The CDR3 is made up of 14 amino acids. The CDR3 region has the DNA TGCGCCAGCAGCTTGGCCACAGGGAGTTCACCCCTCCACTTT. Its translation: CASSLATGSSPLHF.

The V and J genes are TRBV27 and TRBJ2-3; weak D call: TRBD2 (6 bases). CDR1 is MNHEY and CDR2 is SMNVEV in the germline V gene (reference sequence). The CDR3 sequence is 17 residues long. Trimming shortened V by 3 bases and J by 3 bases, and 19 bases separated the two germline ends. The CDR3 bases are TGTGCCAGCAGTTTGGGAGGACTCATGGGGCTTACAGATACGCAGTATTTT. This codes for CASSLGGLMGLTDTQYF.

This clonotype came up a few times. The chain joins TRBV5-1 to TRBJ1-2; 8 positions agree with TRBD1. CDR3 length: 15 amino acids. Germline assignment: CDR1 SGHRS and CDR2 YFSETQ. The trim removed 0 bases at V and 2 bases at J, leaving 3 bases unmatched. CDR3 in amino acids: CASSLATGGNYGYTF. DNA of the CDR3: TGCGCCAGCAGCTTGGCAACAGGGGGGAACTATGGCTACACCTTC.

This sequence joins TRBV6-4 and TRBJ2-1; D is perhaps TRBD1 or TRBD2 (5 bases each). V lost 3 bases and J 12 bases, leaving 15 bases between the germline ends. The CDR3 has 13 amino acids. Germline assignment: CDR1 MRHNA and CDR2 SNTAGT. In DNA form, the CDR3 reads TGTGCCAGCAGTGAAGTGAGGGGAACGGGGCAGTTCTTC. Protein product: CASSEVRGTGQFF.

This clonotype was seen more than once but under ten times. V usage is TRBV19 and J usage is TRBJ1-5; tentative D call: TRBD1 (6 bases). Per the germline V gene, CDR1 is LNHDA and CDR2 is SQIVND (reference sequence). This CDR3 comprises 15 residues. V was trimmed by 8 bases and J by 1 base, leaving 15 bases between them. The CDR3 spells CASCVGHLSNQPQHF. CDR3 nucleotide sequence: TGTGCCAGTTGCGTGGGACATTTGAGCAATCAGCCCCAGCATTTT.

In DNA form, the CDR3 reads TGTGCCAGCAGCCCGATTACCTACGAGCAGTACTTC. As protein: CASSPITYEQYF. The chain is built from TRBV7-2 and TRBJ2-7; D remains unclear. V lost 5 bases to trimming and J lost 2 bases, with 7 bases between them. The CDR3 consists of 12 residues. Germline assignment: CDR1 SGHTA and CDR2 FQGNSA.

In its sample, this clonotype was seen a few times. This sequence joins TRBV29-1 and TRBJ1-1; D is possibly TRBD1 (6 bases). V lost 0 bases to trimming and J lost 4 bases, with 15 bases between them. Germline V gene sequence: CDR1 SQVTM, CDR2 ANQGSEA. CDR3 size: 15 residues. The CDR3 is CSVEEIRGLSTEAFF. In nucleotides, the CDR3 is TGCAGCGTTGAAGAAATCAGGGGATTGAGCACTGAAGCTTTCTTT.

V usage is TRBV7-2 and J usage is TRBJ2-1; 10 bases are a match to TRBD2. V lost 1 base, J lost 10 bases, and 10 bases stayed unmatched. This CDR3 spans 16 amino acids. CDR1 and CDR2 (germline): SGHTA, FQGNSA. The CDR3 DNA reads as TGTGCCAGCAGCTTAGAATCCAGCGGGGGGGCCAAAGAGCAGTTCTTC. It translates to CASSLESSGGAKEQFF.

The table lists this clonotype with a few counts. V usage is TRBV24-1 and J usage is TRBJ2-2; D uncertain. Trimming stripped 7 bases from V and 2 bases from J, with 7 bases between. Germline assignment: CDR1 KGHDR and CDR2 SFDVKD. This CDR3 comprises 13 residues. CDR3 loop: CATRRANTGELFF. CDR3 DNA sequence: TGTGCCACCAGAAGAGCAAACACCGGGGAGCTGTTTTTT.

This clonotype was observed a handful of times. V usage is TRBV4-3 and J usage is TRBJ1-2, with D perhaps matching TRBD1 (5 bases). The CDR3 is 14 residues long. In germline, CDR1 is LGHNA, CDR2 YSLEER. Trimming took 1 base from V and 9 from J, leaving 15 bases between them. CDR3 loop: CASSQVQGQLSYTF. The CDR3 DNA follows: TGCGCCAGCAGCCAAGTGCAGGGTCAGCTGAGCTACACCTTC.

This clonotype has only a few counts. The V gene is TRBV7-2, the J gene TRBJ2-2; 7 bases are shared with TRBD1. V lost 5 bases, J lost 4 bases, and 10 bases stayed unmatched. CDR3 length equals 16 residues. Germline-derived CDR1 and CDR2 are SGHTA and FQGNSA. This CDR3 is CASSRRRQGITGELFF. Here the CDR3 DNA reads TGTGCCAGCAGCCGACGCCGACAGGGTATCACCGGGGAGCTGTTTTTT.

This clonotype was counted ten times or more. The V call is TRBV5-4, the J call TRBJ1-2; D is undetermined. The CDR3 totals 13 residues. CDR1 SGHNT and CDR2 YYREEE come from the germline V gene (reference sequence). V shed 4 bases and J shed 4 bases, with 11 bases lying between them. Here the CDR3 reads CASSVDWGYGYTF. The CDR3 DNA is TGTGCCAGCAGCGTGGATTGGGGCTATGGCTACACCTTC.

The V gene is TRBV20-1, the J gene TRBJ1-5; maybe TRBD1 (5 bases). There are 10 residues in the CDR3. Trimming pared 8 bases from V and 7 bases from J, leaving 9 bases between. Germline CDR1 is DFQATT and CDR2 is SNEGSKA (reference sequence). CDR3 region: CSLGGQPQHF. CDR3 in DNA: TGCAGTCTGGGGGGGCAGCCCCAGCATTTT.

This clonotype has more than one count but fewer than ten. The CDR3 nucleotides are TGCAGTGCTAGAGGCGGCAGGAGCACAGATACGCAGTATTTT. This encodes CSARGGRSTDTQYF. This chain joins TRBV20-1 and TRBJ2-3; the D is unclear. Germline V gene data show CDR1 as DFQATT and CDR2 as SNEGSKA (reference sequence). The CDR3 runs 14 residues. The V gene lost 1 base and the J gene lost 0 bases, with 8 bases spanning the gap.

The chain recombines TRBV4-1 with TRBJ2-5; a possible D gene is TRBD1 (8 bases). Germline CDR1 MGHRA, CDR2 YSYEKL. Trimming shortened V by 1 base and J by 2 bases, and 14 bases separated the two germline ends. The CDR3 totals 16 residues. CDR3: CASSQGNRGGQETQYF. CDR3 coding DNA: TGCGCCAGCAGCCAAGGAAACAGGGGGGGACAAGAGACCCAGTACTTC.

The chain has TRBV10-3 and TRBJ2-7; 8 nucleotides agree with TRBD1. The J segment lost 6 bases and the V segment lost 6 bases, leaving 7 bases of the junction unmatched. The CDR3 runs 13 residues. Germline V gene data show CDR1 as ENHRY and CDR2 as SYGVKD. The CDR3 sequence: CAIRTEQGVEQYF. CDR3 nucleotides: TGTGCCATCAGGACCGAACAGGGGGTCGAGCAGTACTTC.

This clonotype was found a few times. The chain carries TRBV20-1 and TRBJ2-5; a possible D gene is TRBD2 (6 bases). V was clipped by 3 bases and J by 1 base, with 9 bases between them. The CDR3 runs to 13 residues. Germline V gives CDR1 DFQATT, CDR2 SNEGSKA (reference sequence). The CDR3 DNA follows: TGCAGTGCTAGGTGGAGGGGCCAAGAGACCCAGTACTTC. Protein: CSARWRGQETQYF.

This clonotype was counted a few times. J is TRBJ1-6 and V is TRBV5-1; 11 nucleotides match TRBD1. In germline, CDR1 is SGHRS, CDR2 YFSETQ. Unmatched junction bases numbered 9, after V lost 4 bases and J lost 9 bases. CDR3 length equals 16 residues. The CDR3 loop is CASSATTGTGGSPLHF. CDR3 DNA sequence: TGCGCCAGCAGCGCGACGACCGGGACAGGGGGTTCACCCCTCCACTTT. The entire variable domain, with the rest obtained from reference TRBV5-1 and TRBJ1-6, is as follows: KAGVTQTPRYLIKTRGQQVTLSCSPISGHRSVSWYQQTPGQGLQFLFEYFSETQRNKGNFPGRFSGRQFSNSRSEMNVSTLELGDSALYLCASSATTGTGGSPLHFGNGTRLTVT.

The chain has TRBV7-3 and TRBJ1-1, with no clear D. V was pared by 4 bases and J by 5 bases, with 11 bases between. CDR3 length: 13 residues. The germline V gene encodes CDR1 SGHTA and CDR2 FQGTGA. CDR3: CASSSPGETEAFF. CDR3 sequence (DNA): TGTGCCAGCAGCTCGCCAGGTGAGACTGAAGCTTTCTTT.